The rows below give T cell receptor beta chains drawn from one sample of a study of blood T cell repertoires in COVID-19. TCRdb keeps only in-frame clones here, not all; method: immunoSEQ multiplex PCR. The data show under 250,000 clones, approximately 83% seen once. The sample was peripheral blood. All receptors come from a human donor in a cohort sampled during active COVID-19. CDR3s include the opening cysteine and the closing phenylalanine or tryptophan. A D gene is named only where the DNA matches it firmly. Clone size is not always given. Where it is, it says once, few, many or a class for expanded clones.

d_call: TRBD1
j_call: TRBJ2-3
v_call: TRBV6-5
clone_size: NA
cdr3_nt: TGTGCCAGCTGTTTGGACAGGGGGAAAGATACGCAGTATTTT
cdr3_aa: CASCLDRGKDTQYF

d_call: NA
j_call: TRBJ1-2
v_call: TRBV3-1/TRBV3-2
clone_size: NA
cdr3_nt: TGTGCCAGCAGCCAAGGGGGACATGCCTATGGCTACACCTTC
cdr3_aa: CASSQGGHAYGYTF

d_call: NA
j_call: TRBJ1-5
v_call: TRBV15
clone_size: NA
cdr3_nt: TGTGCCACCAGCAGAGATAGGAGGGGAGGGCAGCCCCAGCATTTT
cdr3_aa: CATSRDRRGGQPQHF

d_call: NA
j_call: TRBJ2-1
v_call: TRBV5-5
clone_size: once
cdr3_nt: TGTGCCAGCAGCCTCGTCAGGGGAAATGAGCAGTTCTTC
cdr3_aa: CASSLVRGNEQFF

d_call: TRBD2
j_call: TRBJ2-5
v_call: TRBV2
clone_size: NA
cdr3_nt: TGTGCCAGCAAGCCTAGCGGGGGGTCAGGCGAGACCCAGTACTTC
cdr3_aa: CASKPSGGSGETQYF

d_call: NA
j_call: TRBJ2-7
v_call: TRBV2
clone_size: NA
cdr3_nt: TGTGCCAGCAGTGTTATAATGACAGGTCGGGAGCAGTACTTC
cdr3_aa: CASSVIMTGREQYF

d_call: TRBD2
j_call: TRBJ2-1
v_call: TRBV25-1
clone_size: NA
cdr3_nt: TGTGCCAGCAGTGAATTTATCGGGCAGGGAGGGAATGAGCAGTTCTTC
cdr3_aa: CASSEFIGQGGNEQFF

d_call: NA
j_call: TRBJ1-2
v_call: TRBV9
clone_size: NA
cdr3_nt: TGTGCCAGCAGCGACCTAGGACATACCTATGGCTACACCTTC
cdr3_aa: CASSDLGHTYGYTF

d_call: TRBD1
j_call: TRBJ2-5
v_call: TRBV7-9
clone_size: NA
cdr3_nt: TGTGCCAGCAGCCAATTGGAGGGACAGGGCCAAGAGACCCAGTACTTC
cdr3_aa: CASSQLEGQGQETQYF

d_call: NA
j_call: TRBJ1-5
v_call: TRBV15
clone_size: NA
cdr3_nt: TGTGCCACCAGCAGAGATAGGGAGGAGCCCCAGCATTTT
cdr3_aa: CATSRDREEPQHF

d_call: TRBD1
j_call: TRBJ1-4
v_call: TRBV19
clone_size: NA
cdr3_nt: TGTGCCACGAGCGACAGGGGAAATGAAAAACTGTTTTTT
cdr3_aa: CATSDRGNEKLFF

d_call: TRBD1
j_call: TRBJ1-2
v_call: TRBV19
clone_size: NA
cdr3_nt: TGTGCCAGTACGACGTTCTTACAGGGGGACTATGGCTACACCTTC
cdr3_aa: CASTTFLQGDYGYTF

d_call: TRBD1
j_call: TRBJ2-3
v_call: TRBV18
clone_size: NA
cdr3_nt: TGTGCCAGCTCACAGAATTTGGACAGGGGGTTTTCGGCAGATACGCAGTATTTT
cdr3_aa: CASSQNLDRGFSADTQYF

d_call: NA
j_call: TRBJ2-2
v_call: TRBV19
clone_size: NA
cdr3_nt: TGTGCCAGTAGTAAACAGGGAGGGACCGGGGAGCTGTTTTTT
cdr3_aa: CASSKQGGTGELFF

d_call: NA
j_call: TRBJ2-2
v_call: TRBV6-5
clone_size: NA
cdr3_nt: TGTGCCAGCACCCAACGACCTCGAGGCGGGGAGCTGTTTTTT
cdr3_aa: CASTQRPRGGELFF

d_call: NA
j_call: TRBJ1-3
v_call: TRBV5-1
clone_size: few
cdr3_nt: TGCGCCAGCAGCTTGGGAACTGGCTCTGGAAACACCATATATTTT
cdr3_aa: CASSLGTGSGNTIYF

d_call: TRBD2
j_call: TRBJ2-5
v_call: TRBV28
clone_size: NA
cdr3_nt: TGTGCCAGCAGCCTAGCGGGAGTGAGGCAAGAGACCCAGTACTTC
cdr3_aa: CASSLAGVRQETQYF

d_call: TRBD1
j_call: TRBJ1-1
v_call: TRBV6-2/TRBV6-3
clone_size: NA
cdr3_nt: TGTGCCAGCAGTGGGACAGGGAGGAGGCCTGAAGCTTTCTTT
cdr3_aa: CASSGTGRRPEAFF

d_call: NA
j_call: TRBJ1-5
v_call: TRBV10-1
clone_size: NA
cdr3_nt: TGCGCCAGCAGTGAGGACTCCCAAGGGCCCCAGCATTTT
cdr3_aa: CASSEDSQGPQHF

d_call: TRBD2
j_call: TRBJ2-3
v_call: TRBV6-6
clone_size: NA
cdr3_nt: TGTGCCAGCAGTCGTCGCCTCAAATCTAGCGGGAGATCAGATACGCAGTATTTT
cdr3_aa: CASSRRLKSSGRSDTQYF

d_call: TRBD2
j_call: TRBJ2-7
v_call: TRBV5-1
clone_size: NA
cdr3_nt: TGCGCCAGCAGCTTGTACCTAGCGGGGGCCGAGCAGTACTTC
cdr3_aa: CASSLYLAGAEQYF

d_call: NA
j_call: TRBJ1-3
v_call: TRBV24-1
clone_size: NA
cdr3_nt: TGTGCCACCAGTGACCCTAAGGGAAACACCATATATTTT
cdr3_aa: CATSDPKGNTIYF

d_call: TRBD1
j_call: TRBJ1-1
v_call: TRBV7-2
clone_size: NA
cdr3_nt: TGTGCCAGCAGCCACCGGGACAGGGGGCGATTCATGAACACTGAAGCTTTCTTT
cdr3_aa: CASSHRDRGRFMNTEAFF

d_call: NA
j_call: TRBJ1-6
v_call: TRBV9
clone_size: NA
cdr3_nt: TGTGCCAGCAGCTTCCAACAGGGAGAAGGCTCACCCCTCCACTTT
cdr3_aa: CASSFQQGEGSPLHF

d_call: NA
j_call: TRBJ2-1
v_call: TRBV29-1
clone_size: NA
cdr3_nt: TGCAGCTTCAAATTGGGGGAGGCATCCTACAATGAGCAGTTCTTC
cdr3_aa: CSFKLGEASYNEQFF

d_call: NA
j_call: TRBJ2-7
v_call: TRBV27
clone_size: once
cdr3_nt: TGTGCCAGCAGCTTCATGACAGGTGCCAACGAGCAGTACTTC
cdr3_aa: CASSFMTGANEQYF

d_call: NA
j_call: TRBJ2-7
v_call: TRBV7-2
clone_size: NA
cdr3_nt: TGTGCCAGCAGCTTTTCGGGGGAGCCTCACTCCTACGAGCAGTACTTC
cdr3_aa: CASSFSGEPHSYEQYF

d_call: TRBD1
j_call: TRBJ1-2
v_call: TRBV2
clone_size: NA
cdr3_nt: TGTGCCGGAGGGGGCGTTGACTATGGCTACACCTTC
cdr3_aa: CAGGGVDYGYTF

d_call: NA
j_call: TRBJ1-5
v_call: TRBV6-6
clone_size: NA
cdr3_nt: TGTGCCAGCCGGGTTAGCAATCAGCCCCAGCATTTT
cdr3_aa: CASRVSNQPQHF

d_call: NA
j_call: TRBJ1-5
v_call: TRBV21-1
clone_size: NA
cdr3_nt: TGTGCCAGCAGCAAAGGACGGGTCAATCAGCCCCAGCATTTT
cdr3_aa: CASSKGRVNQPQHF

d_call: NA
j_call: TRBJ2-2
v_call: TRBV29-1
clone_size: NA
cdr3_nt: TGCAGCGTTGAAGCGGGGGGCCTACTCGACACCGGGGAGCTGTTTTTT
cdr3_aa: CSVEAGGLLDTGELFF

d_call: TRBD2
j_call: TRBJ2-1
v_call: TRBV9
clone_size: few
cdr3_nt: TGTGCCAGCAGCGTTAGCGGGGGGGCGAGTGAGCAGTTCTTC
cdr3_aa: CASSVSGGASEQFF

d_call: TRBD2
j_call: TRBJ2-7
v_call: TRBV19
clone_size: few
cdr3_nt: TGTGCCAGTAGTAAAACTAGCGGGGTCTACTCCTACGAGCAGTACTTC
cdr3_aa: CASSKTSGVYSYEQYF

d_call: TRBD1
j_call: TRBJ1-2
v_call: TRBV2
clone_size: few
cdr3_nt: TGTGCCAGCAGCCGCAGGGGGCCTGGCTATGGCTACACCTTC
cdr3_aa: CASSRRGPGYGYTF

d_call: NA
j_call: TRBJ1-5
v_call: TRBV18
clone_size: few
cdr3_nt: TGTGCCAGCTCACCACGATACCAGGGTGTGGATGAGCCCCAGCATTTT
cdr3_aa: CASSPRYQGVDEPQHF

d_call: NA
j_call: TRBJ2-3
v_call: TRBV25-1
clone_size: NA
cdr3_nt: TGTGCCAGCAGTGAGTACATGAGAGGCGGAATTGATACGCAGTATTTT
cdr3_aa: CASSEYMRGGIDTQYF

d_call: NA
j_call: TRBJ2-5
v_call: TRBV7-2
clone_size: NA
cdr3_nt: TGTGCCAGCAGCTTACCGGACAGCGCCTGGGCCCAGTACTTC
cdr3_aa: CASSLPDSAWAQYF

d_call: TRBD1
j_call: TRBJ2-1
v_call: TRBV18
clone_size: NA
cdr3_nt: TGTGCCAGCTCCCGCGGACAGGGGGATTACAATGAGCAGTTCTTC
cdr3_aa: CASSRGQGDYNEQFF

d_call: NA
j_call: TRBJ1-1
v_call: TRBV18
clone_size: once
cdr3_nt: TGTGCCAGCTCACCTCAGGGTAGGGGCACTGAAGCTTTCTTT
cdr3_aa: CASSPQGRGTEAFF

d_call: NA
j_call: TRBJ2-1
v_call: TRBV3-1/TRBV3-2
clone_size: NA
cdr3_nt: TGTGCCAGCAGCCAAGAAATCGGCGGCAGGGGTGAGCAGTTCTTC
cdr3_aa: CASSQEIGGRGEQFF

d_call: NA
j_call: TRBJ2-3
v_call: TRBV4-2
clone_size: NA
cdr3_nt: TGTGCCAGCAGCCAACCACTAGCCACAGATACGCAGTATTTT
cdr3_aa: CASSQPLATDTQYF

d_call: TRBD1
j_call: TRBJ1-4
v_call: TRBV6-2/TRBV6-3
clone_size: NA
cdr3_nt: TGTGCCAGCAGTTCACGACAGGGAAGGGAAAAACTGTTTTTT
cdr3_aa: CASSSRQGREKLFF

d_call: TRBD1
j_call: TRBJ2-1
v_call: TRBV15
clone_size: NA
cdr3_nt: TGTGCCACCAGCGACCGGGACAGGGGGAAGGGTGAGCAGTTCTTC
cdr3_aa: CATSDRDRGKGEQFF

d_call: TRBD2
j_call: TRBJ2-1
v_call: TRBV3-1/TRBV3-2
clone_size: NA
cdr3_nt: TGTGCCAGCAGCCAAGTAGGGCTAGCGGGGGTCAATGAGCAGTTCTTC
cdr3_aa: CASSQVGLAGVNEQFF

d_call: TRBD2
j_call: TRBJ2-7
v_call: TRBV7-2
clone_size: few
cdr3_nt: TGTGCCAGCAGCTTAGATGGACTAGCGGGGGCTGCCGAGCAGTACTTC
cdr3_aa: CASSLDGLAGAAEQYF

d_call: TRBD1
j_call: TRBJ1-3
v_call: TRBV10-3
clone_size: NA
cdr3_nt: TGTGCCATCAGGGGACAGGGGGCTGAGGGAAACACCATATATTTT
cdr3_aa: CAIRGQGAEGNTIYF

d_call: NA
j_call: TRBJ2-1
v_call: TRBV13
clone_size: few
cdr3_nt: TGTGCCAGCAGCCCGACTCAGAGCTCCTACAATGAGCAGTTCTTC
cdr3_aa: CASSPTQSSYNEQFF

d_call: NA
j_call: TRBJ1-1
v_call: TRBV12-3/TRBV12-4
clone_size: once
cdr3_nt: TGTGCCAGCAGTTCACAGGTGGGAGCTTTCTTT
cdr3_aa: CASSSQVGAFF

d_call: NA
j_call: TRBJ2-7
v_call: TRBV30
clone_size: NA
cdr3_nt: TGTGCCTGGAGCTGGGGACAACTCTACGAGCAGTACTTC
cdr3_aa: CAWSWGQLYEQYF

d_call: TRBD1
j_call: TRBJ1-1
v_call: TRBV5-1
clone_size: NA
cdr3_nt: TGCGCCAGCACCTCGAGTGCAGGGACAGGGGGAACTGAAGCTTTCTTT
cdr3_aa: CASTSSAGTGGTEAFF

d_call: TRBD2
j_call: TRBJ2-3
v_call: TRBV19
clone_size: once
cdr3_nt: TGTGCCAGTAGTACCCGATTGGATAGCGGGGGCGCAGATACGCAGTATTTT
cdr3_aa: CASSTRLDSGGADTQYF

d_call: NA
j_call: TRBJ2-7
v_call: TRBV28
clone_size: NA
cdr3_nt: TGTGCCAGCAGTTTGTTGCGGTACGAGCAGTACTTC
cdr3_aa: CASSLLRYEQYF

d_call: TRBD2
j_call: TRBJ2-1
v_call: TRBV28
clone_size: once
cdr3_nt: TGTGCCAGCAGTTTGGACGGGAGGGCGGATGAGCAGTTCTTC
cdr3_aa: CASSLDGRADEQFF

d_call: TRBD2
j_call: TRBJ2-3
v_call: TRBV5-6
clone_size: NA
cdr3_nt: TGTGCCAGCAGCCCACTAGCGGGGTCCACAGATACGCAGTATTTT
cdr3_aa: CASSPLAGSTDTQYF

d_call: NA
j_call: TRBJ2-2
v_call: TRBV5-1
clone_size: NA
cdr3_nt: TGCGCCAGCAGCTTGGATCCGGGACTCACCGGGGAGCTGTTTTTT
cdr3_aa: CASSLDPGLTGELFF

d_call: TRBD1
j_call: TRBJ1-2
v_call: TRBV7-9
clone_size: NA
cdr3_nt: TGTGCCAGCAGCCCTACAGGGGGCAAGGCTAACTATGGCTACACCTTC
cdr3_aa: CASSPTGGKANYGYTF

d_call: TRBD2
j_call: TRBJ2-5
v_call: TRBV6-5
clone_size: NA
cdr3_nt: TGTGCCAGCAGTTACGCGGGACTAGCGGGAGGAGAGACCCAGTACTTC
cdr3_aa: CASSYAGLAGGETQYF

d_call: NA
j_call: TRBJ1-3
v_call: TRBV7-8
clone_size: NA
cdr3_nt: TGTGCCAGCAGCTTGGCGGGGCCCGTCAACACCATATATTTT
cdr3_aa: CASSLAGPVNTIYF

d_call: TRBD2
j_call: TRBJ2-3
v_call: TRBV6-6
clone_size: NA
cdr3_nt: TGTGCCAGCAGTCCCGCCGGGAGGAGCACAGATACGCAGTATTTT
cdr3_aa: CASSPAGRSTDTQYF